This TCR beta chain was observed in a study of beta chain features in type 1 diabetes. Reverse transcription of all isolated RNA meant that expressed TCRB transcripts were sequenced. Measured with immunoSEQ multiplex PCR; TCRdb has only the in-frame clones, and not every one. The sample has 500,000 to 850,000 clones, 11% to 15% seen once. Study-level findings and limits: Moderately but significantly shorter TCRB CDR3s were found in Type 1 diabetes patients in all four CD4+ subsets.

This clone was observed a handful of times. The antigen remains unidentified. Between the trimmed V and J ends, which lost 7 bases and 0 bases, there was a span of 7 bases. The germline gives CDR1 SNHLY, CDR2 FYNNEI. This CDR3 has 13 residues. Input material: naive CD4+ T cells from blood. The chain carries TRBV2 and TRBJ1-5; D is ambiguous. This TCR derives from a man between 18 and 29 years old with type 1 diabetes. The DNA for the CDR3 is TGTGCCAGCATCCGGGATAGCAATCAGCCCCAGCATTTT. Its protein is CASIRDSNQPQHF. Complete variable domain (other parts from reference TRBV2 and TRBJ1-5): EPEVTQTPSHQVTQMGQEVILRCVPISNHLYFYWYRQILGQKVEFLVSFYNNEISEKSEIFDDQFSVERPDGSNFTLKIRSTKLEDSAMYFCASIRDSNQPQHFGDGTRLSIL.